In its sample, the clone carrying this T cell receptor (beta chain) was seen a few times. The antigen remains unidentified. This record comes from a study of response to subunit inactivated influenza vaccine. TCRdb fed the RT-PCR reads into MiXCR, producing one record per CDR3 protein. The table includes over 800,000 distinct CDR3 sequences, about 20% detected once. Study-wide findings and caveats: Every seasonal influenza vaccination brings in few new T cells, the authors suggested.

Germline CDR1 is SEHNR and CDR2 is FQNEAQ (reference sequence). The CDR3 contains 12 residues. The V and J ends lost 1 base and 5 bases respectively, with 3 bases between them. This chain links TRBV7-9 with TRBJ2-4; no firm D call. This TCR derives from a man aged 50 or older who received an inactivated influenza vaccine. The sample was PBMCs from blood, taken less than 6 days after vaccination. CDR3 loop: CASSLDQNIQYF. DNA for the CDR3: TGTGCCAGCAGCTTAGATCAAAACATTCAGTACTTC.